These T cell receptor beta chains were read from a single sample in a study of low-dose radiotherapy and immunotherapy resistance in tumors. MiXCR, applied by TCRdb to the reads, yields one record per CDR3 protein. The sample contains approximately 100,000 distinct CDR3 sequences, around 21% of which appear only once. Sequencing used PBMCs, obtained after low-dose radiotherapy plus immunotherapy. The receptors were gathered from a male donor with prostate cancer. Both conserved end residues are part of each CDR3. D genes are given only for firm matches. The size field is filled for only some rows; it gives once, few, many or a size class.

>TRBV11-2|NA|few|TRBJ2-3|13
TGTGCCAGCACCTGGGGGGTCACAGATACGCAGTATTTT
CASTWGVTDTQYF
>TRBV5-1|NA|many|TRBJ2-7|17
TGCGCCAGCAGCCCATCTAAAGACAGGACACTCCGGTTGGTGCAGTACTTC
CASSPSKDRTLRLVQYF
>TRBV5-1|TRBD2|many|TRBJ2-3|17
TGCGCCAGCAGCTTGGAGGGACTAGCGGGGGGTTTGAATACGCAGTATTTT
CASSLEGLAGGLNTQYF
>TRBV5-1|NA|many|TRBJ2-7|15
TGCGCCAGCAGCCCGGGGACGGCGAGCTCCTACGAGCAGTACTTC
CASSPGTASSYEQYF
>TRBV4-2|TRBD2|many|TRBJ2-1|16
TGTGCCAGCAGCCAAGATACTAGCGGCTCCTACAATGAGCAGTTCTTC
CASSQDTSGSYNEQFF
>TRBV6-2/TRBV6-3|NA|many|TRBJ2-7|13
TGTGCCAGCAGTTTAGCAGGGACCTACGAGCAGTACTTC
CASSLAGTYEQYF
>TRBV11-2|NA|many|TRBJ2-3|15
TGTGCCAGCAGGGATAGAGGGGGGGTTACAGATACGCAGTATTTT
CASRDRGGVTDTQYF
>TRBV6-5|NA|many|TRBJ1-2|14
TGTGCCAGCAGTACAGGGACGGGGTCGAGTGGCTACACCTTC
CASSTGTGSSGYTF
>TRBV6-8|NA|NA|TRBJ1-5|15
TGTGCCAGCAGTCCCATACGGGGCCCTCATCAGCCCCAGCATTTT
CASSPIRGPHQPQHF
>TRBV20-1|TRBD1|many|TRBJ2-5|13
TGCAGTGCCTTGACAGGGGGCCAAGAGACCCAGTACTTC
CSALTGGQETQYF
>TRBV2|NA|many|TRBJ2-5|13
TGTGCCAGCAGTCCCTTGGGGCAAGAGACCCAGTACTTC
CASSPLGQETQYF
>TRBV13|NA|many|TRBJ1-6|12
TGTGCCAGCAGCCCCAGCGATTCACCCCTCCACTTT
CASSPSDSPLHF
>TRBV6-5|NA|few|TRBJ1-2|14
TGTGCCAGCAGTGTGGCCGGGAGGATGGGAGGCTACACCTTC
CASSVAGRMGGYTF
>TRBV7-9|NA|many|TRBJ2-5|13
TGTGCCAGCAGCTCATCAGGGAGGGAGACCCAGTACTTC
CASSSSGRETQYF
>TRBV3-1|TRBD1|many|TRBJ1-2|16
TGTGCCAGCAGCCAGACAGGGGAGGAAGCTAACTATGGCTACACCTTC
CASSQTGEEANYGYTF
>TRBV2|NA|NA|TRBJ2-6|14
TGTGCCAGCATAGCAGTATCTGGGGCCAACGTCCTGACTTTC
CASIAVSGANVLTF
>TRBV5-4|NA|many|TRBJ1-1|14
TGTGCCAGCAGCCCCGGGGACCAGTGGGCTGAAGCTTTCTTT
CASSPGDQWAEAFF
>TRBV20-1|NA|many|TRBJ2-4|13
TGCAGTGCTAGAGATGGGAGGCGAAACATTCAGTACTTC
CSARDGRRNIQYF
>TRBV3-1|NA|many|TRBJ1-4|13
TGTGCCAGCGGGACCTTAGCTAATGAAAAACTGTTTTTT
CASGTLANEKLFF
>TRBV4-1|TRBD1|many|TRBJ2-4|15
TGCGCCAGCAGCCAGTCGACAGGGGCCAAAAACATTCAGTACTTC
CASSQSTGAKNIQYF
>TRBV10-1|NA|many|TRBJ2-1|14
TGCGCCAGCAGTGAAAATATACAACGCAATGAGCAGTTCTTC
CASSENIQRNEQFF
>TRBV7-6|TRBD1|many|TRBJ2-7|14
TGTGCCAGCCGGCCGACAGGGGGGCAAGGCGAGCAGTACTTC
CASRPTGGQGEQYF
>TRBV20-1|NA|NA|TRBJ1-2|14
TGCAGTGCCCCCTCGCGGGGTCATGGGGATGGCTACACCTTC
CSAPSRGHGDGYTF
>TRBV11-2|TRBD2|many|TRBJ2-5|15
TGTGCCAGCAGCTTGGGAGCGGGGGGGCTGGAGACCCAGTACTTC
CASSLGAGGLETQYF
>TRBV5-1|NA|many|TRBJ2-1|14
TGCGCCAGCAGCTTCTGGGGGGCCGAGGATGAGCAGTTCTTC
CASSFWGAEDEQFF
>TRBV10-3|NA|many|TRBJ1-5|12
TGTGCCATCAGTGCAGGGGATCAGCCCCAGCATTTT
CAISAGDQPQHF
>TRBV2|NA|many|TRBJ2-3|14
TGTGCCAGCACGACAGTCACTTCGACAGATACGCAGTATTTT
CASTTVTSTDTQYF
>TRBV6-1|NA|few|TRBJ2-5|17
TGTGCCAGCAAGAAGTTTTCGGCAGGGTTAGACCAAGAGACCCAGTACTTC
CASKKFSAGLDQETQYF
>TRBV10-2|TRBD2|NA|TRBJ2-2|15
TGCGCCAGAAAACCGGGACTAGCTGGTCCCGGGGAGCTGTTTTTT
CARKPGLAGPGELFF
>TRBV11-1|TRBD2|many|TRBJ2-7|14
TGTGCCAGCAGCTTAAGTACCCTAGCGGGCGAGCAGTACTTC
CASSLSTLAGEQYF
>TRBV29-1|NA|NA|TRBJ2-7|12
TGCAGCGTTGATACTACCTCCTACGAGCAGTACTTC
CSVDTTSYEQYF
>TRBV11-2|NA|many|TRBJ2-7|14
TGTGCCAGCAGCTTAGATAGGGGGGCCTACGAGCAGTACTTC
CASSLDRGAYEQYF